These 10 T cell receptor beta chains were all obtained from the same sample, sequenced in a study of T cell responses to AZD1222 COVID-19 vaccine. Profiled with immunoSEQ multiplex PCR; TCRdb holds only in-frame clones, not every one. The sample lists around 160,000 clones, about nine tenths occurring once. The material was peripheral blood, obtained on day 0 of MenACWY control vaccination. These receptors came from an adult in good health.

Here the CDR3 DNA reads TGCGCCAGCAGCGCCGTGGGACTAGCGGGGGTTCCATACTCCTACGAGCAGTACTTC. Translation gives CASSAVGLAGVPYSYEQYF. This chain joins TRBV5-1 and TRBJ2-7; 14 bases agree with TRBD2. V gave up 4 bases and J gave up 0 bases; unmatched junction bases: 12. The length of the CDR3 is 19 residues. Germline-derived CDR1 and CDR2 are SGHRS and YFSETQ.

The chain is built from TRBV7-9 and TRBJ1-3; D unresolved. Deletions cut 5 bases from V and 1 base from J, with 12 bases between. Germline CDR1 and CDR2: SEHNR and FQNEAQ (reference sequence). The CDR3 loop spans 15 amino acids. Written as DNA, the CDR3 is TGTGCCAGCAGCCTTAACGGTCAATCTGGAAACACCATATATTTT. Amino acid sequence: CASSLNGQSGNTIYF.

The V and J genes are TRBV6-5 and TRBJ2-7; maybe TRBD2 (6 bases). This CDR3 has 14 amino acids. The V and J ends lost 8 bases and 3 bases respectively, with 17 bases between them. Germline CDR1 reads MNHEY; CDR2 reads SVGAGI. CDR3 sequence: CASGFSRGNYEQYF. The CDR3 DNA follows: TGTGCCAGCGGCTTCTCCCGGGGGAACTACGAGCAGTACTTC.

The chain is built from TRBV2 and TRBJ1-2; D may be TRBD1 (6 bases). The ends were cut back, 7 bases at V and 3 bases at J, with 6 bases in the middle. The CDR3 spans 11 residues. Germline loops: CDR1 SNHLY, CDR2 FYNNEI. CDR3 sequence: CASKGDYGYTF. The CDR3 region has the DNA TGTGCCAGCAAGGGGGACTATGGCTACACCTTC.

J is TRBJ1-4 and V is TRBV3-1 (or the pseudogene TRBV3-2), with D unclear. This CDR3 is built from 16 residues. The germline V and J ends were trimmed by 2 bases and 2 bases, with 12 bases remaining between them. Germline CDR1 and CDR2: LGHDT and YNNKEL (reference sequence). For the CDR3, the DNA is TGTGCCAGCAGCCAAAGAGGAGGTGGGACTAATGAAAAACTGTTTTTT. This gives the protein CASSQRGGGTNEKLFF.

The rearrangement joins TRBV5-1 to TRBJ1-4; D remains ambiguous. CDR1 and CDR2 (germline): SGHRS, YFSETQ. This CDR3 is 16 amino acids long. Trimming left V 5 bases short and J 11 bases short, with 25 bases between. CDR3 residues: CASSKEGPENLGKLFF. The CDR3 nucleotides read TGCGCCAGCAGTAAGGAGGGCCCGGAAAATTTGGGGAAACTGTTTTTT.

This chain uses TRBV28 with TRBJ1-1; 8 positions match TRBD1. V was clipped by 6 bases and J by 0 bases; unmatched bases: 6. The CDR3 extends over 15 amino acids. Germline-derived CDR1 and CDR2 are MDHEN and SYDVKM. CDR3 in DNA: TGTGCCAGCAGCCCAGGGGGACAGGTGAACACTGAAGCTTTCTTT. Translated: CASSPGGQVNTEAFF.

This clone appeared a single time. The rearrangement links TRBV5-1 to TRBJ1-2, with D unresolved. The CDR3 contains 14 residues. V lost 5 bases to trimming and J lost 1 base, with 12 bases between them. Germline CDR1 reads SGHRS; CDR2 reads YFSETQ. The CDR3 bases are TGCGCCAGCAGACTCTCTTTCCTTAACTATGGCTACACCTTC. Translation gives CASRLSFLNYGYTF.

The rearrangement joins TRBV4-1 to TRBJ2-5; D might be TRBD2 (5 bases). This CDR3 has 14 residues. The ends were cut back, 0 bases at V and 4 bases at J, with 9 bases in the middle. Germline V gene lookup returns CDR1 MGHRA and CDR2 YSYEKL. The CDR3: CASSQEGRGETQYF. In DNA form, the CDR3 reads TGCGCCAGCAGCCAAGAAGGGAGAGGAGAGACCCAGTACTTC.

The gene calls are TRBV28 and TRBJ1-1, with D unclear. Germline V gene sequence: CDR1 MDHEN, CDR2 SYDVKM. Trimming took off 2 bases at V and 6 bases at J, with 4 bases between the two ends. The CDR3 length is 11 residues. The CDR3, as DNA: TGTGCCAGCAGTTTAAGGGCTGAAGCTTTCTTT. This sequence encodes CASSLRAEAFF.